This TCR beta chain was retrieved from a study of beta chain features in type 1 diabetes. Study outcomes and limitations: Insertion counts at VDJ junctions were lower in type 1 diabetes patients, who also showed more deletions there. Shorter templates might be favored by PCR, and equally so in patients and in controls. TCRB CDR3 length was moderately but significantly reduced in all four CD4+ subsets of Type 1 diabetes patients.

Expressed TCRB transcripts were sequenced because the entire RNA isolate underwent reverse transcription. Samples of naive, central memory and regulatory T cells yielded a mean of about 3.5 million reads. Only in-frame clones appear in the TCRdb table, and some are missing; sequencing was by immunoSEQ multiplex PCR. This sample has hundreds of thousands of clones, with more than 13% found just once. The CDR3 extends over 16 amino acids. Between the trimmed V and J ends, which lost 3 bases and 6 bases, there was a span of 16 bases. Looked up from germline, CDR1 is SGHDT and CDR2 is YYEEEE. This clone showed up just a few times. Its antigen is unknown. In total, each donor contributed a single heparinised blood draw that averaged about 110 mL.

Specimen: naive CD4+ T cells from blood. The clonotype was recovered from a man aged 25-45 years with type 1 diabetes. The chain recombines TRBV5-6 with TRBJ2-6; D possibly corresponds to TRBD2 (5 bases). CDR3 DNA: TGTGCCAGCAGCTCTGGTGGGAGTTCGGCGGCCAACGTCCTGACTTTC. Protein: CASSSGGSSAANVLTF. The full variable domain, rest sourced from reference TRBV5-6 and TRBJ2-6, is DAGVTQSPTHLIKTRGQQVTLRCSPKSGHDTVSWYQQALGQGPQFIFQYYEEEERQRGNFPDRFSGHQFPNYSSELNVNALLLGDSALYLCASSSGGSSAANVLTFGAGSRLTVL.